Below are 5 T cell receptor beta chains sequenced from a single sample in a study of blood T cell repertoires in COVID-19. Measured with immunoSEQ multiplex PCR; TCRdb has only the in-frame clones, and not every one. This table holds more than 25,000 clones, approximately 80% found once. Sequencing was carried out using peripheral blood. The source of these receptors is a man in his 70s with active COVID-19.

This chain connects TRBV7-2 to TRBJ2-7, with 15 bases aligning to TRBD2. The CDR3 totals 17 residues. Germline CDR1 SGHTA, CDR2 FQGNSA. Unmatched junction bases numbered 6, after V lost 5 bases and J lost 1 base. CDR3: CASSLGTSGRPSYEQYF. CDR3 coding DNA: TGTGCCAGCAGCCTCGGGACTAGCGGGAGGCCTTCCTACGAGCAGTACTTC.

This clone was seen more than once but under ten times. This chain connects TRBV9 to TRBJ2-7; 11 positions match TRBD2. Trimming took 0 bases from V and 5 from J; bases not matched to a gene: 13. Germline lookup yields CDR1 SGDLS and CDR2 YYNGEE. There are 18 residues in the CDR3. CDR3 region: CASSVEVGVLAGVHEQYF. In DNA form, the CDR3 reads TGTGCCAGCAGCGTAGAGGTTGGGGTACTAGCGGGAGTCCACGAGCAGTACTTC.

V is TRBV29-1 and J is TRBJ1-2; the match to TRBD1 covers 7 bases. The length of the CDR3 is 14 residues. Losses at the gene ends were 6 bases for V and 2 bases for J; bases not matched to a gene: 9. Germline assignment: CDR1 SQVTM and CDR2 ANQGSEA. CDR3 protein: CSVTGQEGNYGYTF. CDR3 coding DNA: TGCAGCGTAACTGGACAGGAGGGCAACTATGGCTACACCTTC.

The chain uses TRBV5-1 and TRBJ1-2; D is ambiguous. The CDR3 is 14 residues long. The ends were cut back, 0 bases at V and 5 bases at J, with 11 bases in the middle. Germline V gives CDR1 SGHRS, CDR2 YFSETQ. The CDR3 DNA follows: TGCGCCAGCAGCTTGGATCCGGGGAGTTATGGCTACACCTTC. Protein product: CASSLDPGSYGYTF.

The table lists this clone with a few counts. This rearrangement joins TRBV7-9 to TRBJ1-3; tentatively, D is TRBD1 (6 bases). This CDR3 region has 16 residues. The germline gives CDR1 SEHNR, CDR2 FQNEAQ (reference sequence). V lost 5 bases to trimming and J lost 4 bases, with 18 bases between them. The CDR3 reads CASSDLLGARGNTIYF. The CDR3 DNA reads TGTGCCAGCAGCGACCTCTTGGGGGCGCGGGGAAACACCATATATTTT.